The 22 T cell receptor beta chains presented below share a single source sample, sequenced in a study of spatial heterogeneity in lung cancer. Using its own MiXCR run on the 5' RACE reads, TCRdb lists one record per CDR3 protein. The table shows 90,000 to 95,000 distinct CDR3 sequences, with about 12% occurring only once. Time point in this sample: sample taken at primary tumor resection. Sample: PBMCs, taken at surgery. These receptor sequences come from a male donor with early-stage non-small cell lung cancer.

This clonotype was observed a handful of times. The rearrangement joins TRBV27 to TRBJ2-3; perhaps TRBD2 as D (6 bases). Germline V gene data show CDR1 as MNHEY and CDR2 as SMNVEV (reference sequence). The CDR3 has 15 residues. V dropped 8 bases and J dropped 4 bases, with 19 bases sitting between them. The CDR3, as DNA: TGTGCCAGCTCGGACCGACGGGGGTTATCAGATACGCAGTATTTT. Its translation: CASSDRRGLSDTQYF.

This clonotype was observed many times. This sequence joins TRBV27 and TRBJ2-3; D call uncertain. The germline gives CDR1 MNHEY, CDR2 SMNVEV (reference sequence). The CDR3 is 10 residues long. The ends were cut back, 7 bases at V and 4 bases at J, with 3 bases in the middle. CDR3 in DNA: TGTGCCAGCAAGTCAGATACGCAGTATTTT. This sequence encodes CASKSDTQYF.

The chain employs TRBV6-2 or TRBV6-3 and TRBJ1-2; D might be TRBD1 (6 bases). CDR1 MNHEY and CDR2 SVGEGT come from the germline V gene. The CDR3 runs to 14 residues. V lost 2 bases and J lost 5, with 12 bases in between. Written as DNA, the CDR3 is TGTGCCAGCAGTTACCTGGGGGCCTGGTATGGCTACACCTTC. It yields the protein CASSYLGAWYGYTF.

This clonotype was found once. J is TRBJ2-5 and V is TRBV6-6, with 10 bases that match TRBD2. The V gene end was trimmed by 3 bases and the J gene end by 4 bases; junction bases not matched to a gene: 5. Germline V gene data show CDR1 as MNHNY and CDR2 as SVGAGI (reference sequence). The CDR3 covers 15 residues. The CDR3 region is CASSYLAGAGETQYF. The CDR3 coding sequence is TGTGCCAGCAGTTATCTAGCGGGAGCGGGAGAGACCCAGTACTTC.

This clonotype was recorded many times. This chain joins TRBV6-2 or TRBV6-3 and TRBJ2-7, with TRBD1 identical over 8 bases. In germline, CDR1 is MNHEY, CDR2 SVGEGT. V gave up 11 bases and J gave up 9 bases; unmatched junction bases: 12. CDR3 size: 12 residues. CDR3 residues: CAPGGGHLRQYF. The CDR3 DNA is TGTGCCCCAGGGGGCGGACACCTCCGGCAGTACTTC.

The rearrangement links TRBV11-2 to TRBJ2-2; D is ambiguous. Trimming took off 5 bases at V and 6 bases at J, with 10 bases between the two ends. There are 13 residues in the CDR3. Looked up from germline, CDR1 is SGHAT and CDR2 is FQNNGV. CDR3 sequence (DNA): TGTGCCAGCAGCAGTTGGGTTTCCGGGGAGCTGTTTTTT. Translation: CASSSWVSGELFF.

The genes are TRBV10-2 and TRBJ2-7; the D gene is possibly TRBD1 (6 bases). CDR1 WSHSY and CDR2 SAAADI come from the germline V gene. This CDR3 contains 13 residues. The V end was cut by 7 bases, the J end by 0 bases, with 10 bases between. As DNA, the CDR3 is TGCGCCAGCACGGGACAAAACTCCTACGAGCAGTACTTC. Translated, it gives CASTGQNSYEQYF.

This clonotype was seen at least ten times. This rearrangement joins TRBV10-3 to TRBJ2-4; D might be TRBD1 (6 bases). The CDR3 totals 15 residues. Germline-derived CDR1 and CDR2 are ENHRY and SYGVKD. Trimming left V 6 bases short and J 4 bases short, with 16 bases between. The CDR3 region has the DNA TGTGCCATCAGCCCGGGCGGGCAGGGGAAAAACATTCAGTACTTC. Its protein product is CAISPGGQGKNIQYF.

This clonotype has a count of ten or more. CDR3 loop: CAIKGTSYEQYF. CDR3 DNA: TGTGCCATCAAAGGGACCTCCTACGAGCAGTACTTC. The gene calls are TRBV10-3 and TRBJ2-7; D tentatively reads TRBD1 or TRBD2 (5 bases each). Germline V gives CDR1 ENHRY, CDR2 SYGVKD. This CDR3 has 12 amino acids. V lost 7 bases and J 0 bases, leaving 7 bases between the germline ends.

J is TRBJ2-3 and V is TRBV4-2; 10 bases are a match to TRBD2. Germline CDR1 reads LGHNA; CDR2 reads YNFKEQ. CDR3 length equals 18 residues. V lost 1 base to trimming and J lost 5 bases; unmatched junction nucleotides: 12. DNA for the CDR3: TGTGCCAGCAGCCAAGTCGGGCCAAGCGGGAGGGCCGAAGATACGCAGTATTTT. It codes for CASSQVGPSGRAEDTQYF.

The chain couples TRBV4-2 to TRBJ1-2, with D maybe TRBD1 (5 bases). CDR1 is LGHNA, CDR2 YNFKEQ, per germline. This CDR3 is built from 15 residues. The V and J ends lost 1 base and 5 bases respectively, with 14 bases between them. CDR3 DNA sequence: TGTGCCAGCAGCCAAGGACTCGACAGTGGTTATGGCTACACCTTC. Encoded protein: CASSQGLDSGYGYTF.

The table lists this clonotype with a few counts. Here the CDR3 reads CASSQDTAMNGNTIYF. In nucleotides, the CDR3 is TGCGCCAGCAGCCAAGATACCGCAATGAATGGAAACACCATATATTTT. V is TRBV4-3 and J is TRBJ1-3, with D unresolved. The CDR3 has 16 residues. Germline-derived CDR1 and CDR2 are LGHNA and YSLEER. V lost 0 bases and J 3 bases, leaving 12 bases between the germline ends.

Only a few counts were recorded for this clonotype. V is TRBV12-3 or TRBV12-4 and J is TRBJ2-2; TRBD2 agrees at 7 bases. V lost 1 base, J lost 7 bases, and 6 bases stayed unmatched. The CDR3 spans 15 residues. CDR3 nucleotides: TGTGCCAGCAGTTTAGGGCGGGAGCAGGGCGGGGAGCTGTTTTTT. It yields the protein CASSLGREQGGELFF.

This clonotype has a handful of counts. In DNA, the CDR3 is TGTGCCAGCAGCCCCCGACCCTCGAATAATGAGCAGTTCTTC. It is translated as CASSPRPSNNEQFF. V and J are TRBV7-2 and TRBJ2-1; D uncertain. This CDR3 is 14 amino acids long. Trimming pared 5 bases from V and 7 bases from J, leaving 15 bases between. Germline V gives CDR1 SGHTA, CDR2 FQGNSA.

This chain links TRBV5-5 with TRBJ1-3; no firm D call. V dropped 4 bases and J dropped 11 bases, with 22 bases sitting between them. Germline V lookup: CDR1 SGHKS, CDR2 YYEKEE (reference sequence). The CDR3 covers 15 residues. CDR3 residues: CASSPNMRALYPIYF. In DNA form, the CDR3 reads TGTGCCAGCAGCCCGAACATGAGGGCCCTCTACCCCATATATTTT.

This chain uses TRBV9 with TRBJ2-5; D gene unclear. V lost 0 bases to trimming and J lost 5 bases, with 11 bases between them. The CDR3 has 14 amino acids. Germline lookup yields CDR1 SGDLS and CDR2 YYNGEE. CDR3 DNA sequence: TGTGCCAGCAGCGTAGGAGTCTCCGGGGAGACCCAGTACTTC. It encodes CASSVGVSGETQYF.

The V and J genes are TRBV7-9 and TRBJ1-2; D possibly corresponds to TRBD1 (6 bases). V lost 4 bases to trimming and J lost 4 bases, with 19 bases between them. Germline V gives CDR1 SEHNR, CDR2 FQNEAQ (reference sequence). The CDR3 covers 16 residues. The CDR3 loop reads CASSSPLGQGSYGYTF. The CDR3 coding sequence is TGTGCCAGCAGCTCACCTCTAGGGCAGGGGAGCTATGGCTACACCTTC.

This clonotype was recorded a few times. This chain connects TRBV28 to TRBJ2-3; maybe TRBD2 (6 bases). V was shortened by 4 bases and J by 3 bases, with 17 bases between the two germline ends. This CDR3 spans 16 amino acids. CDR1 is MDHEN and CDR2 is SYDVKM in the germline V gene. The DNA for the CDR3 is TGTGCCAGCAGTTCTCCTAGCGCGGTGGGGACAGATACGCAGTATTTT. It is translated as CASSSPSAVGTDTQYF.

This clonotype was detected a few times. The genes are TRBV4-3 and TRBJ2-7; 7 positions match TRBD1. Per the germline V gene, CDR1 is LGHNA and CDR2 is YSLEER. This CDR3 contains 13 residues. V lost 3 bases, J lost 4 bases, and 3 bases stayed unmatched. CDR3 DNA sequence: TGCGCCAGCAGCCATCTACAGGGGTACGAGCAGTACTTC. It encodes CASSHLQGYEQYF.

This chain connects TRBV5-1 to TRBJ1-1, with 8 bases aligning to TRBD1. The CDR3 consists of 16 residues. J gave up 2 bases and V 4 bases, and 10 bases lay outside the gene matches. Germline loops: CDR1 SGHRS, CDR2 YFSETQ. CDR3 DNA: TGCGCCAGCAGCCAAACTACAGGGGGGGAAAACACTGAAGCTTTCTTT. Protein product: CASSQTTGGENTEAFF.

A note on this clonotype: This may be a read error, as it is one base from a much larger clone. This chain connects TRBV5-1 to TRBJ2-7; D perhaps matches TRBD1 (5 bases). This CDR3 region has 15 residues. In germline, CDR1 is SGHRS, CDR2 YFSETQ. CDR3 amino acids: CTSSLNGHRMYEQYF. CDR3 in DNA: TGCACCAGCAGCTTAAACGGACACCGGATGTACGAGCAGTACTTC.

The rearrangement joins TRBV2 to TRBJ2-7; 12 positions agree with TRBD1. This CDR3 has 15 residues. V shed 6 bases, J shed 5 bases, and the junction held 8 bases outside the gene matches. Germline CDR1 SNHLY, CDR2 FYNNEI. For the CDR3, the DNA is TGTGCCAGCAGAGATTATGGGACAGGGGGCGACGAGCAGTACTTC. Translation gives CASRDYGTGGDEQYF.